Sequencing of this TCR beta chain was carried out in a study of blood T cell repertoires in COVID-19. The data were produced by immunoSEQ multiplex PCR, yet TCRdb's version contains in-frame clones alone and is incomplete. The sample shows 120,000 to 150,000 clones, over 80% of them seen only once. With 5 bases clipped from V and 3 bases from J, the junction kept 3 bases outside the gene matches. CDR1 is LNHDA, CDR2 SQIVND, per germline (reference sequence). This CDR3 comprises 15 residues. The clonotype comes from a woman in her thirties or forties who had recovered from COVID-19. The genes are TRBV19 and TRBJ1-5; 11 bases fit TRBD1. Sequences were obtained from PBMCs or T cells enriched from blood (not recorded which). The CDR3 coding sequence is TGTGCCAGTAGTGGGACAGGGGGTCTCAATCAGCCCCAGCATTTT. Encoded protein: CASSGTGGLNQPQHF.